The rows below give T cell receptor beta chains drawn from one sample of a study of T cells after yellow fever vaccination. TCRdb used MiXCR to reprocess the 5' RACE reads, holding one entry per CDR3 protein. In the table there are some 600,000 distinct CDR3 sequences, approximately 13% of which are singletons. Sequencing was performed on PBMCs, taken on the day of the yellow fever booster vaccination. These receptors came from a man younger than 45 who received the YFV17D yellow fever vaccine. Both conserved end residues are part of each CDR3. The order of the fields is V gene, J gene, CDR3 protein.

v_gene: TRBV25-1; j_gene: TRBJ2-1; CDR3aa: CASSEQLAGAPYNEQFF
v_gene: TRBV5-4; j_gene: TRBJ2-3; CDR3aa: CASSLSPAGLTDTQYF
v_gene: TRBV6-2/TRBV6-3; j_gene: TRBJ2-2; CDR3aa: CASSSQGGTGELFF
v_gene: TRBV30; j_gene: TRBJ1-1; CDR3aa: CACSRDLSWEAFF
v_gene: TRBV5-6; j_gene: TRBJ2-7; CDR3aa: CASRGKHQTNYEQYF
v_gene: TRBV28; j_gene: TRBJ2-7; CDR3aa: CASLTSRSMWGQSYSIYEQYF
v_gene: TRBV4-3; j_gene: TRBJ2-5; CDR3aa: CASSRGTSEETQYF
v_gene: TRBV5-5; j_gene: TRBJ2-5; CDR3aa: CASSLGTDQETQYF
v_gene: TRBV25-1; j_gene: TRBJ2-7; CDR3aa: CASSENLAGSYEQYF
v_gene: TRBV5-1; j_gene: TRBJ2-7; CDR3aa: CASRGTSGFDEQYF